This TCR beta chain was captured by sequencing in a study of blood T cell repertoires in COVID-19. Whole-study context: Donors in the United States, Italy and Spain gave samples during acute or convalescent COVID-19.

Germline lookup yields CDR1 SGHTA and CDR2 FQGTGA. The germline V and J ends were trimmed by 5 bases and 3 bases, with 12 bases remaining between them. The CDR3 consists of 14 residues. One Seattle source followed patients from active infection through their disease course. Methods used by the authors: Amplification with reference gene primers provided the estimates of nucleated cell counts. TCRdb's table, derived via immunoSEQ multiplex PCR, lists solely in-frame clones and lacks some. The DNA gave D and trimming, while V, J and clone size come from that table. The sample records 150,000 to 200,000 clones, 83% being singletons.

Sequencing was done on a sample of peripheral blood. The chain uses TRBV7-3 and TRBJ2-3; D is unclear. This TCR derives from a woman aged 70-85 years with COVID-19, enrolled during active disease. The CDR3 nucleotides read TGTGCCAGCAGCGCCACCGCGAGGACAGATACGCAGTATTTT. As protein: CASSATARTDTQYF.